The rows below give T cell receptor beta chains drawn from one sample of a study of blood T cell repertoires in COVID-19. TCRdb's copy holds only in-frame clones and misses some; the assay was immunoSEQ multiplex PCR. The sample holds 100,000 to 120,000 clones, 85% seen once. The source material was peripheral blood. These receptor sequences come from a man aged 40-49 years with acute or convalescent COVID-19. CDR3s include the opening cysteine and the closing phenylalanine or tryptophan. The D gene is left open where the match is weak. Not every row has a clone size; where given, it reads once, few, many or a size class.

d_gene	v_gene	abundance	j_gene	CDR3nt	CDR3aa
TRBD1	TRBV7-9	.	TRBJ1-6	TGTGCCAGCAGCTTAGACCAGGGGGCTGATTCACCCCTCCACTTT	CASSLDQGADSPLHF
.	TRBV29-1	once	TRBJ1-1	TGCAGCGTTGGGGACAATATCGGCACTGAAGCTTTCTTT	CSVGDNIGTEAFF
.	TRBV27	.	TRBJ2-7	TGTGCCAGCAGTTCCACATACGAGCAGTACTTC	CASSSTYEQYF
.	TRBV9	few	TRBJ1-5	TGTGCCAGCAGCGTAGATTTTGCGGATCAGCCCCAGCATTTT	CASSVDFADQPQHF
TRBD1	TRBV30	.	TRBJ2-6	TGTGCCTGGAGTGCCCTCCGGACAGGGGCTGGGGCCAACGTCCTGACTTTC	CAWSALRTGAGANVLTF
TRBD1	TRBV2	few	TRBJ1-4	TGTGCCAGCAGGTCCGAGACAGGGAATGAAAAACTGTTTTTT	CASRSETGNEKLFF
TRBD1	TRBV18	.	TRBJ1-5	TGTGCCAGCTCACCGAGTCAGGGGGAAATCGGTCAGCCCCAGCATTTT	CASSPSQGEIGQPQHF
.	TRBV10-1	.	TRBJ1-1	TGCGCCAGCATCTCAATGGGGCAGGCGCTCAACACTGAAGCTTTCTTT	CASISMGQALNTEAFF
.	TRBV29-1	.	TRBJ2-3	TGCAGCGTTTCCTCGGGTGACGATACGCAGTATTTT	CSVSSGDDTQYF
.	TRBV3-1/TRBV3-2	once	TRBJ1-2	TGTGCCAGCAGCCAAGATTGGACAGCGGAGTGGGGCTACACCTTC	CASSQDWTAEWGYTF
.	TRBV7-9	.	TRBJ1-2	TGTGCCAGCAGCTCGCTGATAGAACCTAGGAGCTACACCTTC	CASSSLIEPRSYTF
TRBD2	TRBV30	once	TRBJ2-1	TGTGCCTGGACTAGCGGGGGGCATTTTGAGCAGTTCTTC	CAWTSGGHFEQFF
TRBD2	TRBV7-3	.	TRBJ2-1	TGTGCCAGCAGCTTACAAGCGGGGGGTTACAATGAGCAGTTCTTC	CASSLQAGGYNEQFF
TRBD2	TRBV3-1/TRBV3-2	.	TRBJ2-3	TGTGCCAGCAGCCAAGATCTTGGCGGCGGGGGGGCCAGCGATACGCAGTATTTT	CASSQDLGGGGASDTQYF
TRBD1	TRBV4-1	.	TRBJ2-3	TGCGCCAGCAGCCCAGGGGACAGAGTCACAGATACGCAGTATTTT	CASSPGDRVTDTQYF
.	TRBV11-3	.	TRBJ1-1	TGTGCTAGCCGGCCAGCGGTTGGGACTGAAGCTTTCTTT	CASRPAVGTEAFF
TRBD1	TRBV5-5	.	TRBJ1-1	TGTGCCAGCAGCGAGGGGGACAGGGCGGCTTTCTTT	CASSEGDRAAFF
.	TRBV6-5	.	TRBJ2-5	TGTGCCATGGGCGGGACCACACAAGAGACCCAGTACTTC	CAMGGTTQETQYF
.	TRBV6-1	.	TRBJ2-7	TGTGCCAGCAGTGAGGGGTCTGGGGCCTCCTACGAGCAGTACTTC	CASSEGSGASYEQYF
TRBD2	TRBV4-2	.	TRBJ2-4	TGTGCCAGCAGCCAAGGGGCTAGCGGGGGCAAAAACATTCAGTACTTC	CASSQGASGGKNIQYF
TRBD1	TRBV12-5	.	TRBJ1-5	TGTGCTAGTGGTGACCGTACAGGGGACAATCAGCCCCAGCATTTT	CASGDRTGDNQPQHF
.	TRBV9	.	TRBJ2-1	TGTGCCAGCAGCGTAGCGGGGGATTTGAATGAGCAGTTCTTC	CASSVAGDLNEQFF
TRBD1	TRBV7-9	.	TRBJ2-2	TGTGCCAGCAGCCGGGACAGGCCAAACACCGGGGAGCTGTTTTTT	CASSRDRPNTGELFF
.	TRBV29-1	.	TRBJ2-1	TGCAGCGTTGAGCCTATGGGGAGTTCCTACAATGAGCAGTTCTTC	CSVEPMGSSYNEQFF
TRBD2	TRBV10-3	.	TRBJ2-1	TGTGCCATCACCACAGGGACTAGCGGGGGGGAGCAGTTCTTC	CAITTGTSGGEQFF
.	TRBV4-3	.	TRBJ1-2	TGCGCCAGCAGCCAAAAAACAGATAACTATGGCTACACCTTC	CASSQKTDNYGYTF
.	TRBV9	.	TRBJ2-5	TGTGCCAGCAGCTTCGCTTGGACAAGTGAGACCCAGTACTTC	CASSFAWTSETQYF
.	TRBV25-1	.	TRBJ1-3	TGTGCCAGCAGTCGCAGGGGATTACCTGGAAACACCATATATTTT	CASSRRGLPGNTIYF
.	TRBV19	.	TRBJ1-5	TGTGCCGCTAAGGCGAATCAGGGGAATCAGCCCCAGCATTTT	CAAKANQGNQPQHF
TRBD1	TRBV10-3	.	TRBJ2-7	TGTGCCATCAGTGATGCAGGGGGCTCCTACGAGCAGTACTTC	CAISDAGGSYEQYF